The clone carrying this T cell receptor beta chain was observed a single time. The antigen is undetermined. PCR involved 60 Vbeta and 13 Jbeta primers. Libraries were prepared by immunoSEQ multiplex PCR; TCRdb keeps only in-frame clonotypes and omits some of them. Altogether about 50,000 clones are present, roughly 76% being singletons, with the ten largest covering under 3.5%. This sample was taken from a study of cytomegalovirus exposure and HLA in healthy donors. Study observations and caveats: Cytomegalovirus status was reportedly diagnosed by the classifier with high specificity and sensitivity.

The CDR3 loop spans 11 amino acids. With 10 bases removed from V and 7 bases from J, the gap between germline ends came to 13 bases. Germline CDR1 is SNHLY and CDR2 is FYNNEI. The receptor was derived from a woman aged 40 to 55 in good health and CMV-seropositive. Sequencing was carried out using PBMCs. The rearrangement links TRBV2 to TRBJ1-1, with D possibly matching TRBD1 (6 bases). The CDR3 bases are TGTGCCATCCTATTACAGGGTGAAGCTTTCTTT. Its translation is CAILLQGEAFF. The whole variable domain, remainder taken from reference TRBV2 and TRBJ1-1, is EPEVTQTPSHQVTQMGQEVILRCVPISNHLYFYWYRQILGQKVEFLVSFYNNEISEKSEIFDDQFSVERPDGSNFTLKIRSTKLEDSAMYFCAILLQGEAFFGQGTRLTVV.